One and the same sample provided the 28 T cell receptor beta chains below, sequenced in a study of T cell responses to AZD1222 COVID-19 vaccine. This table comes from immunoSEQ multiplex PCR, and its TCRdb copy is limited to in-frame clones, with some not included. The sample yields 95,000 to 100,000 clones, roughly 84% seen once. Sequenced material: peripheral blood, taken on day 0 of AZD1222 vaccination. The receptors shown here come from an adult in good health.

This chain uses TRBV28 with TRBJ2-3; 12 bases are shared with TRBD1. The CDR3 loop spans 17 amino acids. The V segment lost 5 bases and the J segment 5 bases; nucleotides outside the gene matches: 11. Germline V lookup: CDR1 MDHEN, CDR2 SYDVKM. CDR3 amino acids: CASSLLPGQGAIDTQYF. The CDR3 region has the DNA TGTGCCAGCAGTCTCCTCCCGGGACAGGGGGCCATAGATACGCAGTATTTT.

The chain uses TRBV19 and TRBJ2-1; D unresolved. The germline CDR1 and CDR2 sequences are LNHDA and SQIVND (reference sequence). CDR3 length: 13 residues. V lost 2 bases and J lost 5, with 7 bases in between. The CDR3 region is CASSISSNNEQFF. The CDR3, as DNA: TGTGCCAGTAGTATATCGAGCAACAATGAGCAGTTCTTC.

Here the CDR3 DNA reads TGTGCCAGCCTTAAACTAGCGGAACTACAAGAGACCCAGTACTTC. This translates into CASLKLAELQETQYF. The chain links TRBV28 to TRBJ2-5, with TRBD2 matching 8 bases. Trimming at V came to 8 bases and at J to 2 bases, leaving 10 bases not matched to a gene. Germline V gene sequence: CDR1 MDHEN, CDR2 SYDVKM. There are 15 residues in the CDR3. Full variable domain (outside the CDR3, taken from reference TRBV28 and TRBJ2-5): DVKVTQSSRYLVKRTGEKVFLECVQDMDHENMFWYRQDPGLGLRLIYFSYDVKMKEKGDIPEGYSVSREKKERFSLILESASTNQTSMYLCASLKLAELQETQYFGPGTRLLVL.

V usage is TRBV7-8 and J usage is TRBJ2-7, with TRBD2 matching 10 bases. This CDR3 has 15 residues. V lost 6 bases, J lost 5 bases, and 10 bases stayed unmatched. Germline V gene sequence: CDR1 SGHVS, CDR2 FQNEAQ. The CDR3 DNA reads TGTGCCAGCAGTCGTCTAGCGGGAGAGTATAACGAGCAGTACTTC. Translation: CASSRLAGEYNEQYF.

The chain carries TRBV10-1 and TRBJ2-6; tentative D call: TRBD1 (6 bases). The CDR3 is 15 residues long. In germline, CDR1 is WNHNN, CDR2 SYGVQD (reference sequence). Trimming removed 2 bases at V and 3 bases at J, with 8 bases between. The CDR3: CASSEEGVGANVLTF. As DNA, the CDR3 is TGCGCCAGCAGTGAGGAGGGGGTTGGGGCCAACGTCCTGACTTTC.

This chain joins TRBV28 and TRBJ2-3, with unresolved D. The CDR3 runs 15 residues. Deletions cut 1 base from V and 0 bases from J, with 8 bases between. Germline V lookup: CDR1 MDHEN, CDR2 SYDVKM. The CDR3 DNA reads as TGTGCCAGCAGTTTATTGTTGGCTAGCACAGATACGCAGTATTTT. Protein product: CASSLLLASTDTQYF.

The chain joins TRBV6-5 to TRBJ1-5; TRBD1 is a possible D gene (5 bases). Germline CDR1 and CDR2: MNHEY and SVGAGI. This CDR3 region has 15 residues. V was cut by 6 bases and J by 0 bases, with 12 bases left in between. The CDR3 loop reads CASRPGRYSNQPQHF. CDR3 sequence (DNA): TGTGCCAGCAGACCGGGGCGCTATAGCAATCAGCCCCAGCATTTT.

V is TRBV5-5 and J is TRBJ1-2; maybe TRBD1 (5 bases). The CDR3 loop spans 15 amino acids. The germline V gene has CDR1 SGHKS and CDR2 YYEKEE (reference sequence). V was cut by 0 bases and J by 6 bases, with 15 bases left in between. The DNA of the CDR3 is TGTGCCAGCAGCTTGGGCTCGGACATATCAAATGGCTACACCTTC. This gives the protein CASSLGSDISNGYTF.

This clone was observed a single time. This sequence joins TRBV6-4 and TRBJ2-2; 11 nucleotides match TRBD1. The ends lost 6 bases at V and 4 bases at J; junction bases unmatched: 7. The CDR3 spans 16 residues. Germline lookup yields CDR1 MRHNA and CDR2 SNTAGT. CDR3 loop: CASSPGQGAFTGELFF. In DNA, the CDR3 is TGTGCCAGCAGCCCCGGACAGGGGGCTTTCACCGGGGAGCTGTTTTTT.

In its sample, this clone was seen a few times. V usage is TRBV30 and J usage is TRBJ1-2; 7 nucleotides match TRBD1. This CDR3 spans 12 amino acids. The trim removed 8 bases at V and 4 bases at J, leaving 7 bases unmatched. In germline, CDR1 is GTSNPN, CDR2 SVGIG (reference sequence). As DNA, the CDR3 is TGTGCCGCCGACAGGGTGAGCTATGGCTACACCTTC. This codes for CAADRVSYGYTF.

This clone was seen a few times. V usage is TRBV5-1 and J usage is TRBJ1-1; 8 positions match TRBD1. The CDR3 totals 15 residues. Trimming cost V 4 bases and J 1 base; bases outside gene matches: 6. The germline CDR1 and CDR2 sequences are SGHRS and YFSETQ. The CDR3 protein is CASSPDRAPNTEAFF. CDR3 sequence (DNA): TGCGCCAGCAGCCCGGACAGGGCCCCGAACACTGAAGCTTTCTTT.

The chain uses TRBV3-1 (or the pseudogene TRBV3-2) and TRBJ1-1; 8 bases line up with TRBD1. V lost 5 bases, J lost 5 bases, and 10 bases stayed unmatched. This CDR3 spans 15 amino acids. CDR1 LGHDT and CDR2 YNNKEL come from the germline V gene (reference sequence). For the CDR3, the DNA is TGTGCCAGCAGCGAGGCGGCGACAGGGGAGACTGAAGCTTTCTTT. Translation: CASSEAATGETEAFF.

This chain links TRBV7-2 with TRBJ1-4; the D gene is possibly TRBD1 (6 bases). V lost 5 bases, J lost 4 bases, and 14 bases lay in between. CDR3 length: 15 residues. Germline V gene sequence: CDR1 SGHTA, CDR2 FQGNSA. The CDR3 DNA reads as TGTGCCAGCAGCAACCAGGGGTCCCATAATGAAAAACTGTTTTTT. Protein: CASSNQGSHNEKLFF.

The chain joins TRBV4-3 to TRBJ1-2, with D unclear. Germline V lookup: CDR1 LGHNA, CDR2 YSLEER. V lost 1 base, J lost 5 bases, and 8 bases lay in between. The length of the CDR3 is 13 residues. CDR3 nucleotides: TGCGCCAGCAGCCAAGGAGGGAATTATGGCTACACCTTC. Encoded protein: CASSQGGNYGYTF.

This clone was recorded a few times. The CDR3 DNA is TGTGCCATCAGTGAATCTCGCAGGTTTACCTCTGGAAACACCATATATTTT. This encodes CAISESRRFTSGNTIYF. This chain connects TRBV10-3 to TRBJ1-3; D is unclear. The germline V gene has CDR1 ENHRY and CDR2 SYGVKD. The CDR3 length is 17 residues. V was pared by 3 bases and J by 0 bases, with 15 bases between.

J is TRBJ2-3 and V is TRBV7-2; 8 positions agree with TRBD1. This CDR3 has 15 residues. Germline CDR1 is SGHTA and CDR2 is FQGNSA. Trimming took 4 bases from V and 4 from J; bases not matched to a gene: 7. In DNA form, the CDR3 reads TGTGCCAGCAGCTGGGAGAACAGGGGGGCAGATACGCAGTATTTT. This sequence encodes CASSWENRGADTQYF.

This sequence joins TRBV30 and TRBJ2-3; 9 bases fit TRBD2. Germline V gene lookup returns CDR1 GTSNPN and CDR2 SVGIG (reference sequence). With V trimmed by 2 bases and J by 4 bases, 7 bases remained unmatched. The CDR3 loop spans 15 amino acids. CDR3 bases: TGTGCCTGGAGTATCGCGGGAGGGGGGGCAGATACGCAGTATTTT. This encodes CAWSIAGGGADTQYF.

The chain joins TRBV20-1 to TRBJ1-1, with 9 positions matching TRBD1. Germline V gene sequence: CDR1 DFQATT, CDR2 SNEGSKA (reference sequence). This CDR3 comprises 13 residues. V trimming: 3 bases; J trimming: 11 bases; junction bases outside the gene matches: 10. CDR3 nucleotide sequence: TGCAGTGCTAGTATGACAGGGGGATATCGGGCTTTCTTT. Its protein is CSASMTGGYRAFF.

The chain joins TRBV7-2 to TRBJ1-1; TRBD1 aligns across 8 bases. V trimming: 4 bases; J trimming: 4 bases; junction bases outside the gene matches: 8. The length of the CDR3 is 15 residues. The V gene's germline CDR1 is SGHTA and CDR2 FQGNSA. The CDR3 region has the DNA TGTGCCAGCAGCTCTACAGGGGGTCGGGGCACTGAAGCTTTCTTT. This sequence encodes CASSSTGGRGTEAFF.

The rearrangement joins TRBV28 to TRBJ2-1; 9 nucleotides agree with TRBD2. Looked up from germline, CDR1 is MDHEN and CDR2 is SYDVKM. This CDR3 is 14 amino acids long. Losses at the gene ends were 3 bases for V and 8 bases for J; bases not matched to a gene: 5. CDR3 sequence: CASSFSGRGDEQFF. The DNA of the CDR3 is TGTGCCAGCAGTTTTAGCGGGAGAGGCGATGAGCAGTTCTTC. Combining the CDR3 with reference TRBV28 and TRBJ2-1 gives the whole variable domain DVKVTQSSRYLVKRTGEKVFLECVQDMDHENMFWYRQDPGLGLRLIYFSYDVKMKEKGDIPEGYSVSREKKERFSLILESASTNQTSMYLCASSFSGRGDEQFFGPGTRLTVL.

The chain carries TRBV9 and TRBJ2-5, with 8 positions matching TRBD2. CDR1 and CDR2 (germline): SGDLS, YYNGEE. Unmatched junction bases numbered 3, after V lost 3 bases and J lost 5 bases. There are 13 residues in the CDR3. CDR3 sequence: CASSDPGGETQYF. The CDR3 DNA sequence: TGTGCCAGCAGCGACCCGGGGGGGGAGACCCAGTACTTC.

CDR3 sequence: CASSRRGAGGYTF. CDR3 sequence (DNA): TGTGCCAGCAGCCGGCGCGGGGCGGGAGGCTACACCTTC. The chain employs TRBV11-1 and TRBJ1-2, with TRBD1 as a possible D gene (5 bases). Germline assignment: CDR1 SGHAT and CDR2 FQDESV (reference sequence). CDR3 length: 13 amino acids. Deletions cut 5 bases from V and 8 bases from J, with 15 bases between.

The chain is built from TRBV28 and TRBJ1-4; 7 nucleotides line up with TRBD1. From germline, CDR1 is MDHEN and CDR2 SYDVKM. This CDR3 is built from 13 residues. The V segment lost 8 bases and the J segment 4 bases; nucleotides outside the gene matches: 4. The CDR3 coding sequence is TGTGCCAGCCGCCGACAGGGTAATGAAAAACTGTTTTTT. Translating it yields CASRRQGNEKLFF.

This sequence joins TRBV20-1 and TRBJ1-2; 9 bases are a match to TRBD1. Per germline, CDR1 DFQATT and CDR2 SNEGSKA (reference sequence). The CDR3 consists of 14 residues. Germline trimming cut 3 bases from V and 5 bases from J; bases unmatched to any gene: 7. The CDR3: CSASRTGADYGYTF. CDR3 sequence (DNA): TGCAGTGCTAGTCGGACAGGGGCGGATTATGGCTACACCTTC.

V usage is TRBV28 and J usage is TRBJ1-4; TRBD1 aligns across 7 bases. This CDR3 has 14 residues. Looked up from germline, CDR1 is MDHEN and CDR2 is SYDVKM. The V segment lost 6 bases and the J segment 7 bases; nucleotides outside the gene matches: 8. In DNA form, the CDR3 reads TGTGCCAGCAGGAGGACAGGTCAGGGTGAAAAACTGTTTTTT. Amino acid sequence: CASRRTGQGEKLFF.

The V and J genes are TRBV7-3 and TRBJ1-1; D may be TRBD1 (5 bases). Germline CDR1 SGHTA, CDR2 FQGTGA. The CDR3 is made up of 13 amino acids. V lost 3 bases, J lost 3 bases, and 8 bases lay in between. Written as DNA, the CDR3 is TGTGCCAGCAGCTTGACAGCCCACACTGAAGCTTTCTTT. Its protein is CASSLTAHTEAFF.

This chain's CDR3 is CASGTGSSYEQYF. CDR3 bases: TGTGCCAGCGGGACAGGAAGCTCCTACGAGCAGTACTTC. This chain links TRBV19 with TRBJ2-7; 8 bases are shared with TRBD1. The V and J ends lost 9 bases and 0 bases, in that order; junction bases with no gene match: 4. CDR3 size: 13 residues. Germline CDR1 is LNHDA and CDR2 is SQIVND (reference sequence).

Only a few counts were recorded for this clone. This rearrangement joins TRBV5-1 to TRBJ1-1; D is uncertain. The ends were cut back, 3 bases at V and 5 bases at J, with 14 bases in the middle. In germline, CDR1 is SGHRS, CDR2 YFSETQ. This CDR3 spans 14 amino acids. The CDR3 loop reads CASSWQDSGTEAFF. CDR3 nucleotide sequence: TGCGCCAGCAGCTGGCAGGATTCTGGTACTGAAGCTTTCTTT. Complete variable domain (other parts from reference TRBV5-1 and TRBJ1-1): KAGVTQTPRYLIKTRGQQVTLSCSPISGHRSVSWYQQTPGQGLQFLFEYFSETQRNKGNFPGRFSGRQFSNSRSEMNVSTLELGDSALYLCASSWQDSGTEAFFGQGTRLTVV.